This TCR beta chain is from a study of blood T cell repertoires in COVID-19. For the study at large: Material from acute and convalescent COVID-19 was sourced from the United States, Italy and Spain. Sources were T cells, B-cell-depleted T cells, or PBMCs; the material itself was cDNA or gDNA.

Libraries were prepared by immunoSEQ multiplex PCR; TCRdb keeps only in-frame clonotypes and omits some of them. The data contain approximately 80,000 clones, about 73% of them singletons. The V end lost 2 bases, the J end lost 7 bases, and 9 bases lay between the germline ends. Germline V gene lookup returns CDR1 SSHAT and CDR2 FNYEAQ (reference sequence). The CDR3 runs to 13 residues. The sequenced sample consisted of peripheral blood. The sequence was obtained from a man aged 45-60 years with active or convalescent COVID-19. The gene calls are TRBV7-7 and TRBJ2-1, with D tentatively TRBD2 (6 bases). In DNA form, the CDR3 reads TGTGCCAGCAGCTTAATGGGGGGAAATGAGCAGTTCTTC. Its protein product is CASSLMGGNEQFF.